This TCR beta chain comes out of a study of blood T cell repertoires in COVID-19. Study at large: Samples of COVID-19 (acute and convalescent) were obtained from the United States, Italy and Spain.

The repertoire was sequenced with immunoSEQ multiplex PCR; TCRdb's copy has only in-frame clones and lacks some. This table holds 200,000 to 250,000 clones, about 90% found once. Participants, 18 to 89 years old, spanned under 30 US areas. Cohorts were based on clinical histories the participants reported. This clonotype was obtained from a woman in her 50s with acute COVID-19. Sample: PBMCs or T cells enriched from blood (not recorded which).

The CDR3 DNA sequence: TGTGCCAGCAGCGCCGCCGGGACAGGGGGCAAAGCTTTCTTT. This codes for CASSAAGTGGKAFF. The V and J genes are TRBV9 and TRBJ1-1, with 12 bases fitting TRBD1. The V gene's germline CDR1 is SGDLS and CDR2 YYNGEE. The CDR3 consists of 14 residues. V was clipped by 3 bases and J by 9 bases; unmatched bases: 6.